The present entry profiles one TCR beta chain with its context. These data belong to a study of blood T cell repertoires in COVID-19. Study information: Specimens from acute and convalescent COVID-19 originated in the United States, Italy and Spain. Sources were T cells, B-cell-depleted T cells, or PBMCs; the material itself was cDNA or gDNA.

Germline lookup yields CDR1 SGHTA and CDR2 FQGNSA. CDR3 length: 14 residues. V lost 5 bases and J 1 base, leaving 11 bases between the germline ends. As handled by the study authors: The assay estimated nucleated cells by amplifying reference gene primers. Sequencing was performed with immunoSEQ multiplex PCR; in TCRdb, only in-frame clones are kept and a portion is missing. That table is the source of V, J and clone size, and D and trimming were worked out from the DNA. The sample has fewer than 85,000 clones; approximately 85% are singletons. The sample was peripheral blood. The chain recombines TRBV7-2 with TRBJ2-5, with D tentatively TRBD2 (6 bases). The TCR comes from a man older than 75 with acute or convalescent COVID-19. The CDR3 sequence is CASSRGGIQETQYF. In nucleotides, the CDR3 is TGTGCCAGCAGCCGTGGAGGGATCCAAGAGACCCAGTACTTC.